This passage covers 5 T cell receptor beta chains from one sample sequenced in a study of shared clonotypes between healthy human individuals. Assay: immunoSEQ multiplex PCR; the TCRdb copy retains only in-frame clones and omits some. The sample records 2 million to 2.5 million clones, approximately 95% being singletons. The sequencing sample was made of naive CD4+ T cells from PBMCs. The sample's subset: CD45RA+ positively selected. All receptors derive from a man younger than 30 in good health. Some clones in this sample may be carry-over from other donors' samples.

This clone was observed once. Other DNA sequences in the same sample also yield this CDR3. The J gene is TRBJ2-7, the V gene TRBV5-1; D may be TRBD1 (5 bases). V lost 0 bases, J lost 3 bases, and 7 bases lay in between. The CDR3 runs 13 residues. The germline CDR1 and CDR2 sequences are SGHRS and YFSETQ. The CDR3 DNA reads as TGCGCCAGCAGCTTGGAAGGGGACTACGAGCAGTACTTC. This encodes CASSLEGDYEQYF.

This clone came up once. The V gene is TRBV7-3, the J gene TRBJ2-1; possible D gene TRBD2, 6 bases. Germline-derived CDR1 and CDR2 are SGHTA and FQGTGA. This CDR3 comprises 16 residues. V shed 7 bases and J shed 2 bases, with 18 bases lying between them. CDR3 in amino acids: CASTKQSGLAYNEQFF. Here the CDR3 DNA reads TGTGCCAGCACCAAGCAAAGCGGGCTCGCCTACAATGAGCAGTTCTTC.

CDR3 bases: TGCGCCAGCAGCCAAGGGGGACAGCCTAGCACAGATACGCAGTATTTT. Translated, it gives CASSQGGQPSTDTQYF. The chain recombines TRBV4-3 with TRBJ2-3; 7 nucleotides align to TRBD1. After removal of 1 base from V and 0 bases from J, the junction contained 4 bases not matched to a gene. There are 16 residues in the CDR3. Per the germline V gene, CDR1 is LGHNA and CDR2 is YSLEER.

The J gene is TRBJ1-1, the V gene TRBV5-1, with 8 bases lining up with TRBD1. This CDR3 contains 16 residues. CDR1 and CDR2 (germline): SGHRS, YFSETQ. V shed 0 bases and J 5 bases; nucleotides not matched to a gene: 9. The CDR3 reads CASSLEQNQGATEAFF. The CDR3, as DNA: TGCGCCAGCAGCTTGGAACAAAACCAGGGGGCAACTGAAGCTTTCTTT. The entire variable domain, with the rest obtained from reference TRBV5-1 and TRBJ1-1, is as follows: KAGVTQTPRYLIKTRGQQVTLSCSPISGHRSVSWYQQTPGQGLQFLFEYFSETQRNKGNFPGRFSGRQFSNSRSEMNVSTLELGDSALYLCASSLEQNQGATEAFFGQGTRLTVV.

The chain combines TRBV5-6 with TRBJ2-7, with D perhaps TRBD2 (6 bases). The germline V and J ends were trimmed by 4 bases and 3 bases, with 17 bases remaining between them. The CDR3 loop spans 15 amino acids. Germline-derived CDR1 and CDR2 are SGHDT and YYEEEE. The CDR3, as DNA: TGTGCCAGCAGCCCGGTGCGGGGATCTCGCTACGAGCAGTACTTC. Its protein product is CASSPVRGSRYEQYF. The whole variable domain, remainder taken from reference TRBV5-6 and TRBJ2-7, is DAGVTQSPTHLIKTRGQQVTLRCSPKSGHDTVSWYQQALGQGPQFIFQYYEEEERQRGNFPDRFSGHQFPNYSSELNVNALLLGDSALYLCASSPVRGSRYEQYFGPGTRLTVT.